The present entry profiles one T cell receptor (beta chain) with its context. The CDR3 loop spans 18 amino acids. CDR1 and CDR2 from the germline V gene are MNHEY and SMNVEV (reference sequence). Trimming at V came to 6 bases and at J to 8 bases, leaving 21 bases not matched to a gene. How the authors handled the data: From reference gene primer amplification, estimates of nucleated cell counts were derived. The table came from immunoSEQ multiplex PCR; TCRdb's copy has only in-frame clones and leaves some out. V and J calls and clone size follow that table, whereas D and trimming were derived from the DNA. This table holds approximately 210,000 clones, about 89% found once. The data are from a study of blood T cell repertoires in COVID-19. Across the whole study: Some COVID-19 samples were acute and others convalescent; all came from the United States, Italy and Spain. T cells, B-cell-depleted T cells, or PBMCs supplied cDNA or gDNA.

Sample: peripheral blood. The clonotype comes from a middle-aged woman with acute or convalescent COVID-19. V is TRBV27 and J is TRBJ2-1; 8 bases match TRBD1. The DNA for the CDR3 is TGTGCCAGCAGATTTATTACACCAACAGGGGGGCCCTCCCATGAGCAGTTCTTC. Residues: CASRFITPTGGPSHEQFF.